One T cell receptor beta chain is described in this entry. The data belong to a study of blood T cell repertoires in COVID-19. Original analysis: Counts of nucleated cells, estimated from reference gene primer amplification, were obtained. Repertoires were generated with immunoSEQ multiplex PCR, while TCRdb's copy carries only in-frame clones and drops some. V, J and clone size reflect that table, while D and trimming were determined from the DNA. The table records around 65,000 clones, roughly three quarters of them present only once. The sequenced material came from peripheral blood. The TCR originated in a human donor in a cohort sampled during active COVID-19.

CDR3 nucleotide sequence: TGTGCCAGCAGCAACCTCGCCGGCGGGAGGTTCGACAATGAGCAGTTCTTC. This encodes CASSNLAGGRFDNEQFF. The chain carries TRBV5-8 and TRBJ2-1, with TRBD2 identical over 8 bases. Germline CDR1 and CDR2: SGHTS and YDEGEE. CDR3 size: 17 residues. The V segment lost 4 bases and the J segment 5 bases; nucleotides outside the gene matches: 14.